The 32 T cell receptor beta chains presented below share a single source sample, sequenced in a study of T cell repertoires in cytomegalovirus infection. These receptors lack a known antigen. TCRdb reprocessed the reads via MiXCR and lists one record per CDR3 protein. The sample includes about 63,000 distinct CDR3 sequences, about 19% of them seen just once. Specimen: CD8+ T cells from cultured PBMCs, collected from culture after CMV antigen stimulation. These receptors were taken from a human donor in good health (CMV status not recorded). Some clones in this sample may be carry-over from other donors' samples.

The table lists this clonotype with a few counts. The CDR3 region has the DNA TGTGCCAGCAGCGAGACAGGGTTCTTTCAGCCCCAGCATTTT. Amino acids: CASSETGFFQPQHF. The genes are TRBV6-2 or TRBV6-3 and TRBJ1-5; 7 positions agree with TRBD1. After removal of 6 bases from V and 6 bases from J, the junction contained 8 bases not matched to a gene. This CDR3 has 14 amino acids. Germline V gives CDR1 MNHEY, CDR2 SVGEGT.

The chain has TRBV27 and TRBJ2-3, with D unclear. Deletions cut 3 bases from V and 3 bases from J, with 7 bases between. Germline V gene data show CDR1 as MNHEY and CDR2 as SMNVEV (reference sequence). CDR3 size: 13 residues. In DNA, the CDR3 is TGTGCCAGCAGTTTCGGTGGGACAGATACGCAGTATTTT. This gives the protein CASSFGGTDTQYF.

This clonotype was detected only a few times. This chain links TRBV29-1 with TRBJ2-3; 8 positions match TRBD2. The CDR3 contains 12 residues. The V gene end was trimmed by 6 bases and the J gene end by 3 bases; junction bases not matched to a gene: 2. Germline-derived CDR1 and CDR2 are SQVTM and ANQGSEA. This chain's CDR3 is CSVGGGTDTQYF. CDR3 nucleotide sequence: TGCAGCGTCGGCGGGGGGACAGATACGCAGTATTTT.

This clonotype came up once. The rearrangement links TRBV7-6 to TRBJ1-5, with 8 bases identical to TRBD1. The length of the CDR3 is 20 residues. J was trimmed by 5 bases and V by 2 bases; bases with no gene match: 20. CDR1 and CDR2 from the germline V gene are SGHVS and FNYEAQ. CDR3 DNA sequence: TGTGCCAGCAGCTTATATTTCGGGGAGTACCGGACAGGGTCGGATCAGCCCCAGCATTTT. Translated: CASSLYFGEYRTGSDQPQHF.

This clonotype was recorded many times. J is TRBJ2-2 and V is TRBV27, with 10 bases identical to TRBD1. J lost 5 bases, V lost 0 bases, and 9 bases had no gene match. The germline V gene has CDR1 MNHEY and CDR2 SMNVEV (reference sequence). The CDR3 extends over 18 amino acids. CDR3 protein: CASSLSPRQGAVTGELFF. The CDR3 DNA is TGTGCCAGCAGTTTATCACCTCGACAGGGGGCGGTGACCGGGGAGCTGTTTTTT.

This clonotype was detected a few times. V and J are TRBV12-3 or TRBV12-4 and TRBJ1-1, with a weak D call TRBD1 (6 bases). CDR3 length: 16 amino acids. The V end lost 0 bases, the J end lost 6 bases, and 17 bases lay between the germline ends. CDR3 nucleotide sequence: TGTGCCAGCAGTTTAGCATTGCGGGACACCGGCGCTGAAGCTTTCTTT. It translates to CASSLALRDTGAEAFF.

Only a few counts were recorded for this clonotype. The chain is built from TRBV5-6 and TRBJ1-2, with TRBD1 as a possible D gene (6 bases). The CDR3 is 15 residues long. The V end lost 1 base, the J end lost 5 bases, and 15 bases lay between the germline ends. Germline assignment: CDR1 SGHDT and CDR2 YYEEEE. CDR3 nucleotides: TGTGCCAGCAGCTTGCTTGTCGGACAGATTTATGGCTACACCTTC. Protein product: CASSLLVGQIYGYTF.

This clonotype came up many times. The CDR3 loop reads CASTGTGGETQYF. In DNA form, the CDR3 reads TGCGCCAGCACCGGGACAGGGGGGGAGACCCAGTACTTC. The gene calls are TRBV4-1 and TRBJ2-5, with 11 nucleotides matching TRBD1. The V segment lost 7 bases and the J segment 5 bases; nucleotides outside the gene matches: 3. CDR3 length: 13 amino acids. CDR1 MGHRA and CDR2 YSYEKL come from the germline V gene.

This clonotype was found a few times. The rearrangement joins TRBV11-2 to TRBJ1-1; D unclear. The CDR3 is made up of 14 amino acids. Germline loops: CDR1 SGHAT, CDR2 FQNNGV. V shed 1 base and J shed 1 base, with 7 bases lying between them. CDR3 sequence: CASSLGYGNTEAFF. In DNA, the CDR3 is TGTGCCAGCAGCTTAGGGTACGGGAACACTGAAGCTTTCTTT.

This clonotype was seen only a few times. This CDR3 is CASSDEDRGGNQPQHF. The CDR3, as DNA: TGTGCCAGCAGTGACGAGGACAGGGGGGGAAATCAGCCCCAGCATTTT. The V gene is TRBV6-4, the J gene TRBJ1-5, with 10 bases aligning to TRBD1. The J segment lost 4 bases and the V segment lost 2 bases, leaving 5 bases of the junction unmatched. Germline V gene data show CDR1 as MRHNA and CDR2 as SNTAGT. CDR3 length equals 16 residues.

This clonotype was seen only a few times. The chain carries TRBV4-1 and TRBJ2-7; weak D call: TRBD2 (5 bases). CDR3 length: 14 amino acids. CDR1 is MGHRA, CDR2 YSYEKL, per germline. The V and J ends lost 1 base and 3 bases respectively, with 10 bases between them. The CDR3 DNA reads TGCGCCAGCAGCCAAGCGAGGGCCAGCTACGAGCAGTACTTC. Protein product: CASSQARASYEQYF.

The table lists this clonotype with a few counts. The chain joins TRBV7-9 to TRBJ1-1; D call uncertain. The CDR3 length is 15 residues. Germline V gene lookup returns CDR1 SEHNR and CDR2 FQNEAQ (reference sequence). V lost 7 bases to trimming and J lost 0 bases, with 15 bases between them. DNA of the CDR3: TGTGCCAGCACCTCCCACCCGGAGGTGAACACTGAAGCTTTCTTT. Translated, it gives CASTSHPEVNTEAFF.

This clonotype showed up many times. The rearrangement joins TRBV2 to TRBJ2-1; D may match TRBD1 or TRBD2 (6 bases each). CDR1 and CDR2 (germline): SNHLY, FYNNEI. V gave up 6 bases and J gave up 0 bases, with 9 bases separating them. The CDR3 is made up of 14 amino acids. The CDR3 DNA reads as TGTGCCAGCAGCGGGGGCCCCTCCTACAATGAGCAGTTCTTC. Its protein product is CASSGGPSYNEQFF.

Only a few counts were recorded for this clonotype. This chain connects TRBV9 to TRBJ2-1, with D tentatively TRBD2 (5 bases). The CDR3 is made up of 13 amino acids. From germline, CDR1 is SGDLS and CDR2 YYNGEE. Trimming took 2 bases from V and 8 from J, leaving 11 bases between them. The CDR3 DNA reads as TGTGCCAGCAGCGTCGAGGGTTTGGATGAGCAGTTCTTC. This sequence encodes CASSVEGLDEQFF. Filled out from reference TRBV9 and TRBJ2-1, the complete variable domain reads DSGVTQTPKHLITATGQRVTLRCSPRSGDLSVYWYQQSLDQGLQFLIQYYNGEERAKGNILERFSAQQFPDLHSELNLSSLELGDSALYFCASSVEGLDEQFFGPGTRLTVL.

This clonotype came up many times. J is TRBJ1-1 and V is TRBV6-2 or TRBV6-3; D is unclear. Trimming pared 0 bases from V and 9 bases from J, leaving 14 bases between. The CDR3 spans 14 residues. Germline values: CDR1 MNHEY, CDR2 SVGEGT. The CDR3 protein is CASSYSIRRMKAFF. CDR3 bases: TGTGCCAGCAGTTACTCCATCCGACGGATGAAAGCTTTCTTT.

This clonotype was picked up a small number of times. This rearrangement joins TRBV27 to TRBJ2-1; the D gene is possibly TRBD1 (6 bases). The V gene's germline CDR1 is MNHEY and CDR2 SMNVEV (reference sequence). V lost 5 bases, J lost 7 bases, and 15 bases lay in between. The CDR3 runs to 14 residues. The CDR3 DNA reads as TGTGCCAGCAGTAAACCGGACAGCGTAAATGAGCAGTTCTTC. Its translation is CASSKPDSVNEQFF.

V gene TRBV28 combines with J gene TRBJ1-4; D is perhaps TRBD1 (5 bases). This CDR3 has 15 residues. The germline V and J ends were trimmed by 5 bases and 2 bases, with 12 bases remaining between them. Germline assignment: CDR1 MDHEN and CDR2 SYDVKM. DNA for the CDR3: TGTGCCAGCAGTCCAGGGACCGTTACTAATGAAAAACTGTTTTTT. Translated, it gives CASSPGTVTNEKLFF.

This clonotype occurred many times. The chain recombines TRBV27 with TRBJ2-1; 10 bases agree with TRBD2. The J segment lost 6 bases and the V segment lost 10 bases, leaving 6 bases of the junction unmatched. CDR1 and CDR2 from the germline V gene are MNHEY and SMNVEV (reference sequence). The CDR3 length is 13 residues. The CDR3 bases are TGTGCCACTCGACTAGCGGGTATCAATGAGCAGTTCTTC. Its translation is CATRLAGINEQFF.

The J gene is TRBJ1-2, the V gene TRBV7-6; 7 bases are a match to TRBD1. From germline, CDR1 is SGHVS and CDR2 FNYEAQ. The CDR3 consists of 12 residues. With V trimmed by 5 bases and J by 7 bases, 4 bases remained unmatched. DNA of the CDR3: TGTGCCAGCAGCCCGACAGGGACTGGCTACACCTTC. Residues: CASSPTGTGYTF.

The chain uses TRBV12-3 or TRBV12-4 and TRBJ1-1; D is unresolved. There are 11 residues in the CDR3. V shed 3 bases and J shed 11 bases, with 10 bases lying between them. The CDR3 DNA sequence: TGTGCCAGCAGTTTTGGGGAAGATGCTTTCTTT. Protein sequence: CASSFGEDAFF.

In this sample, this clonotype turned up a few times. V and J are TRBV11-2 and TRBJ2-3, with a weak D call TRBD2 (6 bases). Germline V gene sequence: CDR1 SGHAT, CDR2 FQNNGV. V dropped 5 bases and J dropped 6 bases, with 9 bases sitting between them. CDR3 length equals 12 residues. Written as DNA, the CDR3 is TGTGCCAGCAGCCGACTAGGGGATACGCAGTATTTT. Its translation: CASSRLGDTQYF.

The V gene is TRBV7-9, the J gene TRBJ1-4, with D possibly being TRBD1 (5 bases). The V end was cut by 2 bases, the J end by 0 bases, with 13 bases between. The CDR3 sequence is 17 residues long. Germline V CDR1 and CDR2: SEHNR, FQNEAQ (reference sequence). The CDR3 reads CASSLSGQGTTNEKLFF. In DNA, the CDR3 is TGTGCCAGCAGCTTATCTGGCCAGGGTACAACTAATGAAAAACTGTTTTTT.

This clonotype was seen only a few times. The chain uses TRBV7-8 and TRBJ1-1; possible D gene TRBD1, 5 bases. CDR1 and CDR2 (germline): SGHVS, FQNEAQ. This CDR3 is 14 amino acids long. V lost 3 bases to trimming and J lost 4 bases, with 12 bases between them. The CDR3, as DNA: TGTGCCAGCAGCTTTAGAGGGGTTGGCACTGAAGCTTTCTTT. Translating it yields CASSFRGVGTEAFF.

This clonotype was counted only a few times. The V call is TRBV12-3 or TRBV12-4, the J call TRBJ2-7; 7 nucleotides align to TRBD1. V trimming: 3 bases; J trimming: 0 bases; junction bases outside the gene matches: 8. This CDR3 has 16 amino acids. DNA for the CDR3: TGTGCCAGCAGTTTCCCCCCGACAGGGCTCTCCTACGAGCAGTACTTC. Protein sequence: CASSFPPTGLSYEQYF.

V is TRBV7-2 and J is TRBJ1-1, with 7 bases matching TRBD1. Germline-derived CDR1 and CDR2 are SGHTA and FQGNSA. V gave up 5 bases and J gave up 2 bases; unmatched junction bases: 14. The CDR3 has 17 residues. The chain's CDR3 is CASSRDLGQNINTEAFF. The DNA of the CDR3 is TGTGCCAGCAGCCGAGACCTGGGACAGAATATAAACACTGAAGCTTTCTTT.

This clonotype was seen a handful of times. The chain employs TRBV7-2 and TRBJ2-7; TRBD1 might be the D (5 bases). V shed 4 bases and J shed 0 bases, with 19 bases lying between them. The CDR3 loop spans 17 amino acids. The V gene's germline CDR1 is SGHTA and CDR2 FQGNSA. In DNA, the CDR3 is TGTGCCAGCAGCTCAACACCCAGGGCCACAGGCTCCTACGAGCAGTACTTC. It yields the protein CASSSTPRATGSYEQYF.

This chain connects TRBV28 to TRBJ2-7; 7 nucleotides match TRBD1. The ends lost 1 base at V and 1 base at J; junction bases unmatched: 7. Germline V gene data show CDR1 as MDHEN and CDR2 as SYDVKM. The CDR3 totals 16 residues. DNA of the CDR3: TGTGCCAGCAGTTTATCCCCGGACAGGCCTTCCTACGAGCAGTACTTC. Translating gives CASSLSPDRPSYEQYF.

This sequence joins TRBV12-3 or TRBV12-4 and TRBJ2-3; D may be TRBD2 (6 bases). Trimming pared 5 bases from V and 2 bases from J, leaving 17 bases between. CDR3 length: 16 residues. The CDR3 region has the DNA TGTGCCAGCAGTCTAACCGGGACTGGACCCACAGATACGCAGTATTTT. As protein: CASSLTGTGPTDTQYF.

The rearrangement joins TRBV12-3 or TRBV12-4 to TRBJ1-1, with no clear D. With 3 bases removed from V and 11 bases from J, the gap between germline ends came to 13 bases. This CDR3 spans 12 amino acids. This CDR3 reads CASSFSPEWAFF. The CDR3, as DNA: TGTGCCAGCAGTTTTTCTCCCGAGTGGGCTTTCTTT.

This clonotype showed up just a few times. The V gene is TRBV4-2, the J gene TRBJ2-1; 11 bases fit TRBD2. This CDR3 has 16 amino acids. CDR1 is LGHNA and CDR2 is YNFKEQ in the germline V gene. Trimming at V came to 0 bases and at J to 7 bases, leaving 5 bases not matched to a gene. CDR3 nucleotides: TGTGCCAGCAGCCAAGAAGAACTAGCGGGGGCAAATGAGCAGTTCTTC. Translation: CASSQEELAGANEQFF.

The sample holds a few counts of this clonotype. The gene calls are TRBV7-9 and TRBJ2-7, with D possibly matching TRBD2 (7 bases). Trimming stripped 5 bases from V and 3 bases from J, with 14 bases between. The CDR3 runs 14 residues. CDR1 and CDR2 from the germline V gene are SEHNR and FQNEAQ (reference sequence). CDR3 loop: CASSEGGVLYEQYF. DNA for the CDR3: TGTGCCAGCAGCGAGGGGGGGGTTCTCTACGAGCAGTACTTC.

J is TRBJ1-4 and V is TRBV7-6; no clear D. V gave up 2 bases and J gave up 5 bases, with 15 bases separating them. Per germline, CDR1 SGHVS and CDR2 FNYEAQ. The CDR3 sequence is 16 residues long. DNA of the CDR3: TGTGCCAGCAGCTTACTATTCGGCGGCAAGAATGAAAAACTGTTTTTT. The encoded protein is CASSLLFGGKNEKLFF.